These T cell receptor beta chains were read from a single sample in a study of T cell responses to AZD1222 COVID-19 vaccine. Libraries were prepared by immunoSEQ multiplex PCR; TCRdb keeps only in-frame clonotypes and omits some of them. Among 180,000 or so clones listed, roughly 91% were seen once. Sequenced here: peripheral blood, sampled 28 days after the second AZD1222 dose. The receptors originated from an adult who received the AZD1222 COVID-19 vaccine. The CDR3 runs from the conserved cysteine through the conserved F or W. The D gene is left open where the match is weak. The size of a clone is reported for some rows only, either as once, few or many, or as a class for expanded clones.

.	TRBV7-8	TRBJ2-5	.	CASSLKETQYF	TGTGCCAGCAGCCTCAAGGAGACCCAGTACTTC
.	TRBV6-2/TRBV6-3	TRBJ1-1	.	CASSSRGTEAFF	TGTGCCAGCAGTTCAAGGGGGACTGAAGCTTTCTTT
TRBD1	TRBV28	TRBJ2-5	.	CASSLLSGGEETQYF	TGTGCCAGCAGTTTACTGTCAGGGGGCGAAGAGACCCAGTACTTC
TRBD1	TRBV28	TRBJ2-7	.	CASRRTGQGLGEQYF	TGTGCCAGCAGGCGCACGGGACAGGGGCTGGGGGAGCAGTACTTC
TRBD1	TRBV4-2	TRBJ1-1	.	CASSQVGGQGARWTEAFF	TGTGCCAGCAGCCAAGTAGGGGGACAGGGGGCGCGATGGACTGAAGCTTTCTTT
TRBD1	TRBV10-3	TRBJ2-1	.	CAIGTGSNDEQFF	TGTGCCATTGGGACAGGGAGTAACGATGAGCAGTTCTTC
.	TRBV5-4	TRBJ2-2	.	CASSGARVTGGELFF	TGTGCCAGCAGCGGAGCGAGGGTCACGGGCGGGGAGCTGTTTTTT
TRBD2	TRBV5-1	TRBJ2-7	.	CASSEGGPLYEQYF	TGCGCCAGCAGCGAGGGAGGGCCTCTCTACGAGCAGTACTTC
TRBD1	TRBV2	TRBJ2-7	.	CASSEGQGFDEQYF	TGTGCCAGCAGTGAGGGACAGGGGTTCGACGAGCAGTACTTC
TRBD1	TRBV27	TRBJ2-7	.	CASRIMTGLEQYF	TGTGCCAGCAGGATCATGACAGGGCTCGAGCAGTACTTC
TRBD2	TRBV19	TRBJ2-3	.	CASSTAAGGTDTQYF	TGTGCCAGTAGTACGGCAGCGGGAGGAACAGATACGCAGTATTTT
TRBD1	TRBV6-5	TRBJ2-4	.	CASSNQGADKNIQYF	TGTGCCAGCAGTAACCAGGGGGCGGACAAAAACATTCAGTACTTC
.	TRBV24-1	TRBJ1-2	.	CATSGTQFSYGYTF	TGTGCCACCAGTGGGACGCAGTTTTCCTATGGCTACACCTTC
.	TRBV18	TRBJ1-1	.	CASSTKTASDTEAFF	TGTGCCAGCTCAACAAAAACAGCGAGCGACACTGAAGCTTTCTTT
TRBD1	TRBV7-2	TRBJ2-7	.	CASSSDRVSYEQYF	TGTGCCAGCAGCTCCGACAGGGTCTCCTACGAGCAGTACTTC
.	TRBV6-5	TRBJ2-4	.	CASSYSGEILKNIQYF	TGTGCCAGCAGTTACTCGGGGGAAATCCTCAAAAACATTCAGTACTTC
.	TRBV5-1	TRBJ2-7	.	CASSLEAGPHYEQYF	TGCGCCAGCAGCTTGGAGGCAGGTCCCCATTACGAGCAGTACTTC
TRBD2	TRBV19	TRBJ2-1	.	CASSTLAGVRDEQFF	TGTGCCAGTAGTACGCTAGCGGGTGTTCGGGATGAGCAGTTCTTC
TRBD2	TRBV28	TRBJ2-7	.	CASSQWTSGSGGREQYF	TGTGCCAGCAGCCAGTGGACTAGCGGGAGTGGGGGCCGGGAGCAGTACTTC
TRBD1	TRBV7-2	TRBJ1-3	.	CASSTLDRGGNTIYF	TGTGCCAGCAGCACCCTGGACAGGGGAGGAAACACCATATATTTT
.	TRBV3-1/TRBV3-2	TRBJ2-5	.	CASSRANQETQYF	TGTGCCAGCAGCCGAGCAAACCAAGAGACCCAGTACTTC
TRBD1	TRBV5-1	TRBJ2-5	.	CASSPRTGETQYF	TGCGCCAGCAGCCCGAGGACAGGAGAGACCCAGTACTTC
.	TRBV23-1	TRBJ2-7	.	CASSRPRYEQYF	TGCGCCAGCAGTCGGCCCCGCTACGAGCAGTACTTC
.	TRBV6-5	TRBJ2-2	.	CASVRLNTGELFF	TGTGCCAGCGTGCGTCTAAACACCGGGGAGCTGTTTTTT
.	TRBV28	TRBJ1-3	.	CASSNRGSGNTIYF	TGTGCCAGCAGTAACCGAGGCTCGGGAAACACCATATATTTT
.	TRBV27	TRBJ1-6	.	CASSLVGDNSPLHF	TGTGCCAGCAGTTTGGTAGGGGATAATTCACCCCTCCACTTT
.	TRBV7-9	TRBJ1-3	few	CASRQGTGNTIYF	TGTGCCAGCAGGCAGGGGACTGGAAACACCATATATTTT
.	TRBV11-2	TRBJ2-2	.	CASSLVATLITGELFF	TGTGCCAGCAGCTTAGTCGCGACTCTAATCACCGGGGAGCTGTTTTTT
.	TRBV28	TRBJ1-5	.	CASSPLMAPGAGQPQHF	TGTGCCAGCAGTCCCCTGATGGCCCCCGGGGCGGGTCAGCCCCAGCATTTT
.	TRBV5-1	TRBJ2-2	many	CASSLVPTGELFF	TGCGCCAGCAGTTTAGTCCCGACCGGGGAGCTGTTTTTT
.	TRBV9	TRBJ2-3	.	CASSPWVTDTQYF	TGTGCCAGCAGCCCTTGGGTCACAGATACGCAGTATTTT